What follows are 27 T cell receptor beta chains derived from one specimen sequenced in a study of Ad26.COV2.S vaccination and SARS-CoV-2 variants (TCRdb year 2021). The library was prepared using the immunoSEQ multiplex PCR assay. Here the immuneACCESS table is served through TCRdb, limited to in-frame sequences with V and J called. Missing clones are a known gap in these copies; in checked studies unresolved V genes cover under half, and the rest lacks a known reason. For this sample there are fewer than 150,000 clones; roughly 89% appear just once. The ten most abundant clones make up around 5.1% of the sample. The time point label, read with the paper, signifies: individuals recovered from natural SARS-CoV-2 infection. The source material was peripheral blood, sampled after recovery from COVID-19. The receptors were sampled from a human donor who had recovered from COVID-19.

The chain uses TRBV6-2 or TRBV6-3 and TRBJ2-7; D not resolved. The ends were cut back, 3 bases at V and 4 bases at J, with 13 bases in the middle. CDR3 length equals 14 residues. Germline-derived CDR1 and CDR2 are MNHEY and SVGEGT. The CDR3 region is CASSYGPFRYEQYF. The CDR3 DNA is TGTGCCAGCAGTTATGGTCCCTTTAGGTACGAGCAGTACTTC.

This clone occurred a few times. J is TRBJ2-7 and V is TRBV19; a possible D gene is TRBD1 (6 bases). Germline loops: CDR1 LNHDA, CDR2 SQIVND (reference sequence). The CDR3 is 14 residues long. Trimming removed 6 bases from V and 2 bases from J, with 14 bases in between. In DNA, the CDR3 is TGTGCCAGTAGCCCCGGGACATCGACCTACGAGCAGTACTTC. It codes for CASSPGTSTYEQYF. Combining the CDR3 with reference TRBV19 and TRBJ2-7 gives the whole variable domain DGGITQSPKYLFRKEGQNVTLSCEQNLNHDAMYWYRQDPGQGLRLIYYSQIVNDFQKGDIAEGYSVSREKKESFPLTVTSAQKNPTAFYLCASSPGTSTYEQYFGPGTRLTVT.

The chain is built from TRBV25-1 and TRBJ2-3; D tentatively reads TRBD1 or TRBD2 (6 bases each). The germline CDR1 and CDR2 sequences are MGHDK and SYGVNS. The CDR3 contains 13 residues. The V end was cut by 7 bases, the J end by 3 bases, with 11 bases between. CDR3 in amino acids: CASNRGATDTQYF. CDR3 sequence (DNA): TGTGCCAGCAATAGGGGGGCAACAGATACGCAGTATTTT.

The chain carries TRBV2 and TRBJ1-6; D gene unclear. The V end lost 3 bases, the J end lost 3 bases, and 9 bases lay between the germline ends. This CDR3 is 15 amino acids long. Germline V gene data show CDR1 as SNHLY and CDR2 as FYNNEI. The CDR3 loop is CASSEARNYNSPLHF. The CDR3, as DNA: TGTGCCAGCAGTGAGGCTCGGAACTATAATTCACCCCTCCACTTT.

The chain joins TRBV15 to TRBJ1-6, with unresolved D. With 4 bases removed from V and 7 bases from J, the gap between germline ends came to 11 bases. Germline CDR1 and CDR2: LNHNV and YYDKDF (reference sequence). The CDR3 spans 14 residues. CDR3 amino acids: CATSKDLGNSPLHF. CDR3 nucleotide sequence: TGTGCCACCAGCAAGGACCTCGGGAATTCACCCCTCCACTTT. Full variable domain (outside the CDR3, taken from reference TRBV15 and TRBJ1-6): DAMVIQNPRYQVTQFGKPVTLSCSQTLNHNVMYWYQQKSSQAPKLLFHYYDKDFNNEADTPDNFQSRRPNTSFCFLDIRSPGLGDTAMYLCATSKDLGNSPLHFGNGTRLTVT.

The CDR3 loop is CASKVRGQNTEAFF. CDR3 bases: TGTGCCAGTAAAGTCAGAGGCCAGAACACTGAAGCTTTCTTT. J is TRBJ1-1 and V is TRBV19; D remains unclear. This CDR3 has 14 residues. Germline CDR1 and CDR2: LNHDA and SQIVND (reference sequence). V was trimmed by 7 bases and J by 1 base, leaving 13 bases between them.

The V gene is TRBV4-1, the J gene TRBJ2-4; tentative D call: TRBD2 (5 bases). Trimming removed 1 base from V and 1 base from J, with 5 bases in between. The CDR3 covers 14 residues. Germline assignment: CDR1 MGHRA and CDR2 YSYEKL. The CDR3 region is CASSQAGAKNIQYF. The DNA for the CDR3 is TGCGCCAGCAGCCAAGCGGGGGCCAAAAACATTCAGTACTTC.

The J gene is TRBJ1-6, the V gene TRBV6-5; tentatively, D is TRBD1 (5 bases). V lost 6 bases and J lost 7, with 13 bases in between. The CDR3 sequence is 14 residues long. Germline V gene sequence: CDR1 MNHEY, CDR2 SVGAGI. CDR3 sequence: CASRSTNRNSPLHF. In DNA form, the CDR3 reads TGTGCCAGCAGGTCCACCAACAGGAATTCACCCCTCCACTTT.

This chain uses TRBV5-1 with TRBJ2-3; 8 nucleotides line up with TRBD1. Trimming removed 3 bases from V and 1 base from J; junction bases left unmatched: 4. CDR1 and CDR2 (germline): SGHRS, YFSETQ. The CDR3 totals 15 residues. The CDR3 loop is CASSSTTGGTDTQYF. In DNA form, the CDR3 reads TGCGCCAGCAGCTCGACGACAGGGGGCACAGATACGCAGTATTTT.

The chain is built from TRBV7-8 and TRBJ2-1; tentatively, D is TRBD2 (5 bases). The CDR3 contains 13 residues. Germline V gene sequence: CDR1 SGHVS, CDR2 FQNEAQ. The V gene lost 2 bases and the J gene lost 6 bases, with 8 bases spanning the gap. CDR3 region: CASSLNAGNEQFF. CDR3 bases: TGTGCCAGCAGCTTAAACGCGGGCAATGAGCAGTTCTTC.

The gene calls are TRBV2 and TRBJ1-2; D ambiguous. Trimming cost V 11 bases and J 3 bases, with 10 bases left between them. From germline, CDR1 is SNHLY and CDR2 FYNNEI. This CDR3 has 11 amino acids. The CDR3 DNA reads TGTGCCGGAGGGATGGACTATGGCTACACCTTC. Its translation: CAGGMDYGYTF.

A few counts support this clone. Here the CDR3 reads CASSVGRYGYTF. CDR3 DNA sequence: TGTGCCAGCAGTGTTGGCCGCTATGGCTACACCTTC. V is TRBV2 and J is TRBJ1-2; D is ambiguous. Germline V lookup: CDR1 SNHLY, CDR2 FYNNEI. This CDR3 is built from 12 residues. V was cut by 4 bases and J by 4 bases, with 7 bases left in between.

V is TRBV28 and J is TRBJ2-7; tentatively, D is TRBD1 or TRBD2 (5 bases each). The V end was cut by 4 bases, the J end by 5 bases, with 15 bases between. This CDR3 is built from 14 residues. CDR1 MDHEN and CDR2 SYDVKM come from the germline V gene. CDR3 protein: CASSSRWDGDEQYF. CDR3 coding DNA: TGTGCCAGCAGTTCCCGGTGGGACGGGGACGAGCAGTACTTC.

V is TRBV5-1 and J is TRBJ1-2; the D gene is possibly TRBD1 (6 bases). This CDR3 contains 14 residues. Germline V gene lookup returns CDR1 SGHRS and CDR2 YFSETQ. V dropped 5 bases and J dropped 0 bases, with 11 bases sitting between them. CDR3 region: CASRAGTTNYGYTF. In DNA form, the CDR3 reads TGCGCCAGCAGGGCCGGGACAACTAACTATGGCTACACCTTC.

The chain is built from TRBV7-8 and TRBJ2-1; tentatively, D is TRBD2 (7 bases). Germline CDR1 reads SGHVS; CDR2 reads FQNEAQ. The CDR3 is 16 residues long. Trimming stripped 1 base from V and 4 bases from J, with 14 bases between. CDR3 loop: CASSLVGGGPYNEQFF. The CDR3 bases are TGTGCCAGCAGCTTAGTAGGCGGGGGCCCTTACAATGAGCAGTTCTTC.

The V gene is TRBV7-2, the J gene TRBJ2-7; 7 bases align to TRBD1. Looked up from germline, CDR1 is SGHTA and CDR2 is FQGNSA. This CDR3 comprises 14 residues. The V and J ends lost 5 bases and 2 bases, in that order; junction bases with no gene match: 6. This chain's CDR3 is CASSPGQEPYEQYF. The DNA of the CDR3 is TGTGCCAGCAGCCCAGGACAGGAGCCCTACGAGCAGTACTTC.

V is TRBV4-1 and J is TRBJ2-7, with 8 nucleotides matching TRBD1. Germline V gene data show CDR1 as MGHRA and CDR2 as YSYEKL. V lost 1 base to trimming and J lost 6 bases; unmatched junction nucleotides: 8. This CDR3 region has 15 residues. The DNA for the CDR3 is TGCGCCAGCAGCCAAGGGGGACAGGCATTGGGCGAGCAGTACTTC. Its translation: CASSQGGQALGEQYF.

The J gene is TRBJ1-1, the V gene TRBV6-6; D not resolved. Looked up from germline, CDR1 is MNHNY and CDR2 is SVGAGI (reference sequence). The germline V and J ends were trimmed by 7 bases and 4 bases, with 13 bases remaining between them. The CDR3 loop spans 13 amino acids. The CDR3 loop is CASTTDLRTEAFF. DNA for the CDR3: TGTGCCAGCACCACGGACTTACGCACTGAAGCTTTCTTT.

This clone occurred once. In DNA form, the CDR3 reads TGTGCCAGTAGTACGCGACTATGGATAGAAGAGACCCAGTACTTC. Translation gives CASSTRLWIEETQYF. This sequence joins TRBV19 and TRBJ2-5, with D perhaps TRBD2 (5 bases). The CDR3 sequence is 15 residues long. Germline V gives CDR1 LNHDA, CDR2 SQIVND (reference sequence). With 4 bases removed from V and 3 bases from J, the gap between germline ends came to 15 bases.

This clone showed up just once. V usage is TRBV19 and J usage is TRBJ1-1; the D is unclear. The CDR3 loop spans 13 amino acids. V was shortened by 6 bases and J by 1 base, with 9 bases between the two germline ends. Germline CDR1 is LNHDA and CDR2 is SQIVND (reference sequence). CDR3 loop: CASSWTENTEAFF. As DNA, the CDR3 is TGTGCCAGTAGCTGGACGGAGAACACTGAAGCTTTCTTT.

The chain combines TRBV28 with TRBJ1-5; TRBD1 matches at 7 bases. CDR3 size: 15 residues. Trimming removed 5 bases from V and 7 bases from J; junction bases left unmatched: 11. The germline V gene has CDR1 MDHEN and CDR2 SYDVKM. The CDR3 is CASSPPQGQFQPQHF. The CDR3 bases are TGTGCCAGCAGTCCCCCACAGGGACAGTTCCAGCCCCAGCATTTT.

The chain uses TRBV4-2 and TRBJ2-1; the match to TRBD2 covers 12 bases. The CDR3 is 15 residues long. CDR1 is LGHNA, CDR2 YNFKEQ, per germline. Unmatched junction bases numbered 4, after V lost 2 bases and J lost 8 bases. The CDR3 reads CASSQLAGGPDEQFF. CDR3 bases: TGTGCCAGCAGCCAACTAGCGGGGGGGCCAGATGAGCAGTTCTTC.

The V and J genes are TRBV19 and TRBJ2-7; D call uncertain. Germline CDR1 is LNHDA and CDR2 is SQIVND (reference sequence). The CDR3 is 13 amino acids. V shed 0 bases and J shed 2 bases, with 5 bases lying between them. In nucleotides, the CDR3 is TGTGCCAGTAGTATAGAGCTTGCCTACGAGCAGTACTTC. It is translated as CASSIELAYEQYF.

The V and J genes are TRBV4-2 and TRBJ1-6; D perhaps matches TRBD1 (6 bases). The CDR3 is 16 residues long. V was clipped by 5 bases and J by 14 bases, with 25 bases between them. Germline V gene sequence: CDR1 LGHNA, CDR2 YNFKEQ. CDR3 in amino acids: CASSKGGDRTFEALHF. In DNA, the CDR3 is TGTGCCAGCAGCAAGGGGGGGGATAGGACCTTCGAGGCCCTCCACTTT.

The rearrangement joins TRBV6-5 to TRBJ2-7, with D perhaps TRBD1 (7 bases). In germline, CDR1 is MNHEY, CDR2 SVGAGI. V lost 5 bases, J lost 7 bases, and 21 bases lay in between. The CDR3 runs to 15 residues. DNA of the CDR3: TGTGCCAGCAGTCGCGAGGAGGGGGCTTTTGGGGAGCAGTACTTC. Protein sequence: CASSREEGAFGEQYF.

The rearrangement links TRBV15 to TRBJ2-7, with 8 bases aligning to TRBD2. The CDR3 sequence is 15 residues long. The junction had 8 bases not matched to a gene; V was cut back by 3 bases and J by 4 bases. Germline V CDR1 and CDR2: LNHNV, YYDKDF (reference sequence). This chain's CDR3 is CATSRGGSGAYEQYF. CDR3 coding DNA: TGTGCCACCAGCAGGGGAGGTAGCGGGGCATACGAGCAGTACTTC.

The V gene is TRBV7-2, the J gene TRBJ1-2, with unresolved D. Germline V gives CDR1 SGHTA, CDR2 FQGNSA. The CDR3 totals 11 residues. V was clipped by 5 bases and J by 14 bases, with 15 bases between them. CDR3 protein: CASSPVSLGTF. DNA for the CDR3: TGTGCCAGCAGCCCGGTCAGCTTAGGGACCTTC.